The 29 T cell receptor beta chains below all came from one sample that was sequenced in a study. The table came from immunoSEQ multiplex PCR; TCRdb's copy has only in-frame clones and leaves some out. The profile shows approximately 70,000 clones, around 95% of them singletons. Sequences were obtained from PBMCs. The origin of the receptors is a man aged 35 to 55 with rheumatoid arthritis.

V is TRBV7-3 and J is TRBJ2-1; TRBD1 agrees at 8 bases. The CDR3 sequence is 15 residues long. Germline loops: CDR1 SGHTA, CDR2 FQGTGA. V trimming: 4 bases; J trimming: 10 bases; junction bases outside the gene matches: 12. The DNA of the CDR3 is TGTGCCAGCAGCTCCCAGGGGGCTAGCGAAGGGGAGCAGTTCTTC. Protein sequence: CASSSQGASEGEQFF.

The J gene is TRBJ2-6, the V gene TRBV7-3; D may be TRBD1 (6 bases). The germline CDR1 and CDR2 sequences are SGHTA and FQGTGA. Between the trimmed V and J ends, which lost 5 bases and 2 bases, there was a span of 10 bases. The CDR3 has 15 amino acids. The CDR3 is CASSQNRAGANVLTF. CDR3 coding DNA: TGTGCCAGCAGCCAGAACAGGGCTGGGGCCAACGTCCTGACTTTC.

In this sample, this clone turned up a few times. This chain links TRBV19 with TRBJ2-5; TRBD1 is a possible D gene (6 bases). V dropped 1 base and J dropped 5 bases, with 17 bases sitting between them. The V gene's germline CDR1 is LNHDA and CDR2 SQIVND (reference sequence). This CDR3 has 16 residues. This CDR3 reads CASSIGGKGVGETQYF. For the CDR3, the DNA is TGTGCCAGTAGTATAGGAGGGAAGGGGGTAGGGGAGACCCAGTACTTC.

The chain is built from TRBV5-1 and TRBJ2-1; 8 bases agree with TRBD2. The junction had 4 bases not matched to a gene; V was cut back by 2 bases and J by 6 bases. Germline CDR1 reads SGHRS; CDR2 reads YFSETQ. The CDR3 extends over 14 amino acids. The CDR3 loop is CASSLPGTSNEQFF. The DNA of the CDR3 is TGCGCCAGCAGCTTACCCGGGACTAGCAATGAGCAGTTCTTC.

The gene calls are TRBV9 and TRBJ1-1; D not resolved. The CDR3 sequence is 13 residues long. Germline lookup yields CDR1 SGDLS and CDR2 YYNGEE. Trimming removed 4 bases at V and 6 bases at J, with 13 bases between. The CDR3 nucleotides are TGTGCCAGCAGCCCGCCCGGAGTATCTGAAGCTTTCTTT. This encodes CASSPPGVSEAFF.

This clone came up once. The chain recombines TRBV30 with TRBJ2-1; weak D call: TRBD2 (5 bases). Germline CDR1 reads GTSNPN; CDR2 reads SVGIG (reference sequence). CDR3 length: 14 amino acids. The CDR3 DNA reads TGTGCGACCGCCTTAGAGGGCTTAATTAATGAGCAGTTCTTC. It is translated as CATALEGLINEQFF.

V gene TRBV7-8 combines with J gene TRBJ1-4; D is ambiguous. Between the trimmed V and J ends, which lost 5 bases and 8 bases, there was a span of 9 bases. Germline CDR1 and CDR2: SGHVS and FQNEAQ. This CDR3 contains 12 residues. The CDR3: CASSPLDEKLFF. As DNA, the CDR3 is TGTGCCAGCAGCCCCCTCGACGAAAAACTGTTTTTT. Full variable domain (remainder filled in from reference TRBV7-8 and TRBJ1-4): GAGVSQSPRYKVAKRGQDVALRCDPISGHVSLFWYQQALGQGPEFLTYFQNEAQLDKSGLPSDRFFAERPEGSVSTLKIQRTQQEDSAVYLCASSPLDEKLFFGSGTQLSVL.

J is TRBJ1-5 and V is TRBV10-3; D gene uncertain. CDR1 and CDR2 from the germline V gene are ENHRY and SYGVKD. The CDR3 has 13 amino acids. The V and J ends lost 0 bases and 6 bases respectively, with 6 bases between them. CDR3 bases: TGTGCCATCAGTGAGTCGGGGTCTCAGCCCCAGCATTTT. It codes for CAISESGSQPQHF.

The V call is TRBV5-5, the J call TRBJ1-6, with D possibly being TRBD1 (6 bases). The V gene's germline CDR1 is SGHKS and CDR2 YYEKEE (reference sequence). V lost 0 bases and J lost 7, with 14 bases in between. This CDR3 region has 16 residues. The CDR3 sequence: CASSLDRVARNSPLHF. DNA for the CDR3: TGTGCCAGCAGCTTGGACAGGGTAGCACGGAATTCACCCCTCCACTTT.

This rearrangement joins TRBV3-1 (or the pseudogene TRBV3-2) to TRBJ1-5; tentatively, D is TRBD1 (6 bases). The CDR3 length is 14 residues. V lost 1 base and J 7 bases, leaving 11 bases between the germline ends. Germline assignment: CDR1 LGHDT and CDR2 YNNKEL (reference sequence). The CDR3 DNA sequence: TGTGCCAGCAGCCAAGCCGGGGGCGGCCAGCCCCAGCATTTT. Encoded protein: CASSQAGGGQPQHF.

The chain combines TRBV6-5 with TRBJ2-2; no definite D call. Germline CDR1 and CDR2: MNHEY and SVGAGI. The CDR3 is 16 amino acids. Trimming shortened V by 2 bases and J by 1 base, and 11 bases separated the two germline ends. The CDR3 spells CASSYLGLGNTGELFF. CDR3 DNA: TGTGCCAGCAGTTACCTCGGCTTGGGGAACACCGGGGAGCTGTTTTTT.

The chain has TRBV4-2 and TRBJ2-1; D gene unclear. CDR3 length equals 18 residues. CDR1 is LGHNA and CDR2 is YNFKEQ in the germline V gene. V lost 1 base, J lost 0 bases, and 16 bases lay in between. CDR3 nucleotides: TGTGCCAGCAGCCAAGGTAAAATGGGCGGCGGCTCCTACAATGAGCAGTTCTTC. Translating gives CASSQGKMGGGSYNEQFF.

This chain links TRBV29-1 with TRBJ2-1, with 7 nucleotides matching TRBD1. Unmatched junction bases numbered 4, after V lost 8 bases and J lost 0 bases. From germline, CDR1 is SQVTM and CDR2 ANQGSEA. The CDR3 runs 13 residues. The CDR3 DNA reads as TGCAGCTTTGGGACAGCCTCCTACAATGAGCAGTTCTTC. It translates to CSFGTASYNEQFF.

The rearrangement uses TRBV11-2 and TRBJ2-1, with 10 bases fitting TRBD2. Germline V gene lookup returns CDR1 SGHAT and CDR2 FQNNGV. V was pared by 4 bases and J by 6 bases, with 6 bases of the junction left unmatched. The CDR3 totals 15 residues. CDR3 nucleotide sequence: TGTGCCAGCAGCTCCGCTAGCGGGAGCGGCAATGAGCAGTTCTTC. Translated, it gives CASSSASGSGNEQFF.

Only one count was recorded for this clone. This chain connects TRBV28 to TRBJ2-7, with a possible D match to TRBD1 (7 bases). Per the germline V gene, CDR1 is MDHEN and CDR2 is SYDVKM. Between the trimmed V and J ends, which lost 2 bases and 5 bases, there was a span of 16 bases. The CDR3 contains 15 residues. The CDR3: CASSLVETGRNEQYF. Written as DNA, the CDR3 is TGTGCCAGCAGTTTAGTGGAGACAGGGAGGAACGAGCAGTACTTC.

The V and J genes are TRBV5-6 and TRBJ1-1; D not certain. Germline V lookup: CDR1 SGHDT, CDR2 YYEEEE. V shed 1 base and J shed 4 bases, with 14 bases lying between them. The CDR3 runs 15 residues. The CDR3 nucleotides are TGTGCCAGCAGCTTGATAGGCTCGGGTTTCACTGAAGCTTTCTTT. Its translation: CASSLIGSGFTEAFF.

The chain employs TRBV28 and TRBJ1-1; 7 nucleotides align to TRBD1. After removal of 4 bases from V and 7 bases from J, the junction contained 9 bases not matched to a gene. This CDR3 is built from 14 residues. The germline gives CDR1 MDHEN, CDR2 SYDVKM. The CDR3 here is CASSSLLQGSEAFF. CDR3 DNA: TGTGCCAGCAGTTCTCTCTTACAGGGGAGTGAAGCTTTCTTT.

The chain recombines TRBV11-2 with TRBJ2-5; D is unresolved. The CDR3 consists of 13 residues. Per germline, CDR1 SGHAT and CDR2 FQNNGV. With 1 base removed from V and 5 bases from J, the gap between germline ends came to 8 bases. CDR3 loop: CASSLGVGETQYF. As DNA, the CDR3 is TGTGCCAGCAGCTTAGGGGTTGGGGAGACCCAGTACTTC. Supplemented by reference TRBV11-2 and TRBJ2-5, the full variable domain reads EAGVAQSPRYKIIEKRQSVAFWCNPISGHATLYWYQQILGQGPKLLIQFQNNGVVDDSQLPKDRFSAERLKGVDSTLKIQPAKLEDSAVYLCASSLGVGETQYFGPGTRLLVL.

The chain couples TRBV2 to TRBJ1-1; D gene uncertain. CDR1 is SNHLY, CDR2 FYNNEI, per germline. The germline V and J ends were trimmed by 6 bases and 4 bases, with 15 bases remaining between them. The length of the CDR3 is 14 residues. The CDR3 DNA is TGTGCCAGCAGCCCGGTACGGGGAACCACTGAAGCTTTCTTT. Translated: CASSPVRGTTEAFF.

This sequence joins TRBV6-2 or TRBV6-3 and TRBJ1-5; the D is unclear. Trimming pared 6 bases from V and 4 bases from J, leaving 13 bases between. There are 14 residues in the CDR3. Germline V gene data show CDR1 as MNHEY and CDR2 as SVGEGT. DNA of the CDR3: TGTGCCAGCAGACCTTTCCTCCAGAATCAGCCCCAGCATTTT. It codes for CASRPFLQNQPQHF.

This chain uses TRBV11-2 with TRBJ2-3; TRBD2 aligns across 9 bases. The CDR3 spans 18 residues. V trimming: 1 base; J trimming: 2 bases; junction bases outside the gene matches: 10. The germline V gene encodes CDR1 SGHAT and CDR2 FQNNGV. In DNA form, the CDR3 reads TGTGCCAGCAGCTTAGGTCAGGTAGCGGGGGACTTCACAGATACGCAGTATTTT. Its translation is CASSLGQVAGDFTDTQYF.

V and J are TRBV25-1 and TRBJ1-1, with unresolved D. V was trimmed by 5 bases and J by 1 base, leaving 5 bases between them. Germline-derived CDR1 and CDR2 are MGHDK and SYGVNS. This CDR3 comprises 12 residues. This chain's CDR3 is CASSQRNTEAFF. Here the CDR3 DNA reads TGTGCCAGCAGTCAGAGGAACACTGAAGCTTTCTTT. Drawing the rest from reference TRBV25-1 and TRBJ1-1, the complete variable domain is EADIYQTPRYLVIGTGKKITLECSQTMGHDKMYWYQQDPGMELHLIHYSYGVNSTEKGDLSSESTVSRIRTEHFPLTLESARPSHTSQYLCASSQRNTEAFFGQGTRLTVV.

This clone appeared once. This sequence joins TRBV4-3 and TRBJ1-2; D is perhaps TRBD1 (5 bases). The CDR3 sequence is 15 residues long. The V and J ends lost 0 bases and 4 bases respectively, with 12 bases between them. Germline V lookup: CDR1 LGHNA, CDR2 YSLEER. The CDR3 nucleotides read TGCGCCAGCAGCCAAGATGCCGCGGGACCCTATGGCTACACCTTC. It translates to CASSQDAAGPYGYTF.

The chain employs TRBV7-2 and TRBJ1-2; 8 bases are shared with TRBD1. This CDR3 has 16 amino acids. V shed 5 bases, J shed 4 bases, and the junction held 12 bases outside the gene matches. The germline gives CDR1 SGHTA, CDR2 FQGNSA. The CDR3 region is CASSPGGAGGIYGYTF. DNA of the CDR3: TGTGCCAGCAGCCCAGGGGGGGCAGGGGGCATCTATGGCTACACCTTC.

In this sample, this clone turned up once. The rearrangement joins TRBV19 to TRBJ2-7, with 9 bases matching TRBD1. The J segment lost 4 bases and the V segment lost 5 bases, leaving 3 bases of the junction unmatched. Germline assignment: CDR1 LNHDA and CDR2 SQIVND (reference sequence). The CDR3 contains 13 residues. The CDR3, as DNA: TGTGCCAGTAGTGGGACAGGGACGTACGAGCAGTACTTC. Amino acid sequence: CASSGTGTYEQYF.

This rearrangement joins TRBV30 to TRBJ1-1, with TRBD1 as a possible D gene (5 bases). The CDR3 totals 13 residues. CDR1 and CDR2 from the germline V gene are GTSNPN and SVGIG (reference sequence). The germline V and J ends were trimmed by 5 bases and 1 base, with 11 bases remaining between them. The CDR3 sequence is CAWGRGPNTEAFF. The CDR3 bases are TGTGCCTGGGGTCGGGGACCGAACACTGAAGCTTTCTTT. The full variable domain, its missing parts supplied by reference TRBV30 and TRBJ1-1, is SQTIHQWPATLVQPVGSPLSLECTVEGTSNPNLYWYRQAAGRGLQLLFYSVGIGQISSEVPQNLSASRPQDRQFILSSKKLLLSDSGFYLCAWGRGPNTEAFFGQGTRLTVV.

The V and J genes are TRBV15 and TRBJ1-5; TRBD1 might be the D (5 bases). Trimming pared 0 bases from V and 7 bases from J, leaving 13 bases between. The germline V gene has CDR1 LNHNV and CDR2 YYDKDF (reference sequence). The CDR3 consists of 15 residues. CDR3 in amino acids: CATSRDNQGTQPQHF. The CDR3 bases are TGTGCCACCAGCAGAGATAATCAGGGAACCCAGCCCCAGCATTTT.

The chain uses TRBV9 and TRBJ2-1; 12 bases line up with TRBD2. CDR1 and CDR2 (germline): SGDLS, YYNGEE. After removal of 4 bases from V and 16 bases from J, the junction contained 12 bases not matched to a gene. The CDR3 is 14 residues long. As DNA, the CDR3 is TGTGCCAGCAGCACCAGTCTAGCGGGGGGGCCTTCCTTCTTC. Its protein is CASSTSLAGGPSFF. Filled out from reference TRBV9 and TRBJ2-1, the complete variable domain reads DSGVTQTPKHLITATGQRVTLRCSPRSGDLSVYWYQQSLDQGLQFLIQYYNGEERAKGNILERFSAQQFPDLHSELNLSSLELGDSALYFCASSTSLAGGPSFFGPGTRLTVL.

V usage is TRBV4-2 and J usage is TRBJ2-1; 12 bases match TRBD2. Germline loops: CDR1 LGHNA, CDR2 YNFKEQ. The V and J ends lost 0 bases and 9 bases, in that order; junction bases with no gene match: 6. This CDR3 spans 16 amino acids. The CDR3 bases are TGTGCCAGCAGCCAAGATAAACTAGCGGGGGGTGGTGAGCAGTTCTTC. This translates into CASSQDKLAGGGEQFF.